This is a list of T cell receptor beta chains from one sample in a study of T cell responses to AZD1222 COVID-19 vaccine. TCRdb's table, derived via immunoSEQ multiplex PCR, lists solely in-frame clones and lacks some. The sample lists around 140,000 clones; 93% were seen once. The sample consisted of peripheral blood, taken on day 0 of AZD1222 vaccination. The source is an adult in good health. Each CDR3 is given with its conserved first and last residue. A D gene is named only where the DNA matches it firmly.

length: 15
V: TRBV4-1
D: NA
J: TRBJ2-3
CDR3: CASSQDTGQSDTQYF

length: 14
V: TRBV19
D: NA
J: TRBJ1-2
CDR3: CASSYGPANYGYTF

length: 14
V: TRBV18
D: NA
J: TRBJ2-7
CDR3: CASSPDHYSYEQYF

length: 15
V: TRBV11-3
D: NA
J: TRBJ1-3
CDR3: CASSSSTPSGNTIYF

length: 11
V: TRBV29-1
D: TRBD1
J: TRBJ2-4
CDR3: CSVQGGTVQYF

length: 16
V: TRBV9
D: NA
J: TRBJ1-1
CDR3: CASSVVKQPMNTEAFF

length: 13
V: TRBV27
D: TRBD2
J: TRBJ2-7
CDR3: CASGDMGGYEQYF

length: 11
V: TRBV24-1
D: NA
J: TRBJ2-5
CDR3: CATSDSGSQYF

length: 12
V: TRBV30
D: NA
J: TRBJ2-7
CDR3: CAWSPEGREQYF

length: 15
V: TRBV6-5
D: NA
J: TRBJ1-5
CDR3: CASKGTATFNQPQHF

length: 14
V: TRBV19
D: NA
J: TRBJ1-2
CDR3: CASSVARMGTGYTF

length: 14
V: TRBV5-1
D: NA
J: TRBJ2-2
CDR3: CASSSVVRAGELFF

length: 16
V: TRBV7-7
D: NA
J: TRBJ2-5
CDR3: CASSFGLGAQSETQYF

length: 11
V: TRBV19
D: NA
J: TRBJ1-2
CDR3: CASEVGGGYTF

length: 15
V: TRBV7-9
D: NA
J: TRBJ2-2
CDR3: CASSFLRRDTGELFF

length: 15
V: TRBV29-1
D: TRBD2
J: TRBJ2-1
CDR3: CSVHSGAPSYNEQFF

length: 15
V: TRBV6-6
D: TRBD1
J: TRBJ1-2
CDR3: CASSFARDRTYGYTF

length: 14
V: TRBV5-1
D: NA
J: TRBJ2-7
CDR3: CASSLSGIEYGQYF

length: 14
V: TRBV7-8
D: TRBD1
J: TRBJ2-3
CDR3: CASSFGTGSDTQYF

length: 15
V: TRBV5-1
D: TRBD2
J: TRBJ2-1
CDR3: CASSSGGSSYNEQFF

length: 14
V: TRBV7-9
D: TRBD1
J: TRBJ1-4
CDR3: CASSRQGTNEKLFF